This section outlines one T cell receptor (beta chain) sequence together with its context. The antigen it recognizes is unknown. No much larger clone exists at a distance of one base, and base qualities are not known. Sorted T cell subsets were CFSE-labeled and co-cultured for approximately 5 days with allogeneic regulatory or mature dendritic cells at a 1:10 DC:T ratio. FACS was used to sort CD4+ or CD8+ cells into naive T cells (CD45RA+) and memory T cells (CD45RO+). Two healthy control subjects provided the T cells used for TCR sequencing. Genomic DNA was extracted with the Qiagen DNeasy Blood & Tissue Kit. This sample is drawn from a study of regulatory dendritic cells for organ transplantation (dated by TCRdb to 2017 to 2019). With respect to the entire study: To make regulatory dendritic cells, monocytes were cultured with vitamin D3 on days 0 and 4 and with IL-10 on day 4. On day 6, LPS was added to the DC cultures to test how the DCs responded to a strong maturation-inducing agent. TCRbeta repertoires were sequenced from sorted naive and memory CD4+ and CD8+ T cells before and after allostimulation with regulatory or mature dendritic cells.

The CDR1 and CDR2 encoded by the germline V gene are WSHSY and SAAADI. The germline ends are 9 bases apart after V is trimmed by 4 bases and J by 2 bases. Measured from the cysteine to the phenylalanine, the CDR3 is 13 residues long. The only DNA kept is the CDR3, 39 bases in frame from the first base. Results and caveats for the whole study, not just this receptor: Naive CD4+ and CD8+ T cells showed highly diverse repertoires, whereas memory cells were less diverse and memory CD8+ cells were the most oligoclonal. Expansion of memory CD8+ clones was induced by allostimulation in both subjects, but more limited expansion appeared to be induced by regulatory dendritic cells than by mature dendritic cells. Only a couple of subjects were sequenced, and the authors noted considerable between-individual heterogeneity in the alloreactive memory CD8+ T cell pool. Of the resting subsets, memory CD8+ T cells had the largest number of alloreactive TCR clonotypes.

A multiplexed two-step PCR with Vbeta-specific forward primers and Jbeta-specific reverse primers was used to amplify the TCRbeta CDR3 regions. Through the immunoSEQ service, the TCRbeta libraries were run on an Illumina instrument for sequencing. From the authors' description of their analysis: IMGT annotation was used to assign V, D and J genes, and synthetic CDR3 analogues were used to correct counts for multiplex PCR bias. The immunoSEQ Analyzer calculated repertoire clonality as one minus the normalized Shannon entropy. Fisher's exact test with Benjamini-Hochberg false discovery rate control was used to define clonal expansion, with two-tailed P<0.01. Imported from immuneACCESS, the table was reduced by TCRdb to in-frame sequences with V and J called. These copies leave out some clones; in studies compared against another copy, an unresolved V gene accounts for under half, and the cause of the remainder is not known. The V and J calls and clone size come from that table; D and trimming were worked out from the DNA. In this sample the table shows some 12,000 clones, roughly 60% of which occur a single time. 0.9% to 1.5% of the sample is taken by the ten largest.

The chain links TRBV10-2 with TRBJ2-7, and possibly TRBD2, on 5 matching bases. Sequenced sample: naive CD8+ T cells from blood cultured with dendritic cells. The sample's cell subset or site label is to be understood as: CD45RA+ naive T cells. This TCR derives from a human donor in good health. The CDR3 protein: CASSVGETYEQYF. The nucleotide sequence is given as TGCGCCAGCAGTGTCGGGGAAACCTACGAGCAGTACTTC.